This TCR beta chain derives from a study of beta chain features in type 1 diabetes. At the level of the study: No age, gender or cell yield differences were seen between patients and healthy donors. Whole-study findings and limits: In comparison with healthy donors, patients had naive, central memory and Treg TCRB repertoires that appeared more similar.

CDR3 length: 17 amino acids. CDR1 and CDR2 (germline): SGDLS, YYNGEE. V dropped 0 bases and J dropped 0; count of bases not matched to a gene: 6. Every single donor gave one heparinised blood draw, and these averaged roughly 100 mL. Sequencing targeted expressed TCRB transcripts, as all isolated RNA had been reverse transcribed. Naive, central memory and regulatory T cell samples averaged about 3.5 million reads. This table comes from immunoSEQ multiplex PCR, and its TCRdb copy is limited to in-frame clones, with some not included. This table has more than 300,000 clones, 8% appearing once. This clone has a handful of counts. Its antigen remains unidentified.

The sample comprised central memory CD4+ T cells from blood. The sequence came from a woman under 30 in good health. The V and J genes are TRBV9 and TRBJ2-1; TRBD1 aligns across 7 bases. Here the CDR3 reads CASSVGLHRGSYNEQFF. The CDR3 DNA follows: TGTGCCAGCAGCGTAGGCCTCCACAGGGGCTCCTACAATGAGCAGTTCTTC.